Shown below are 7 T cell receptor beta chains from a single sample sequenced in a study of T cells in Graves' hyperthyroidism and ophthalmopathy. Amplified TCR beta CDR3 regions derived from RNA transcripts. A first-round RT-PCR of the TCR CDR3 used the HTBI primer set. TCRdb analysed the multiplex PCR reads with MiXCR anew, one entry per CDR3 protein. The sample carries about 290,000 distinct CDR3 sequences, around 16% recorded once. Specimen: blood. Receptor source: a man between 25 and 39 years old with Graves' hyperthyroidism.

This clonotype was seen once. CDR3 residues: CSAVQETQYF. In DNA form, the CDR3 reads TGCAGTGCTGTTCAAGAGACCCAGTACTTC. The chain uses TRBV20-1 and TRBJ2-5; D is unclear. Germline V gene lookup returns CDR1 DFQATT and CDR2 SNEGSKA (reference sequence). This CDR3 region has 10 residues. V was pared by 5 bases and J by 2 bases, with 3 bases between.

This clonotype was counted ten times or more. Here the CDR3 DNA reads TGTGCCAGCAGTTTATGGTCTAGCGGAGTATACAATGAGCAGTTCTTC. This encodes CASSLWSSGVYNEQFF. This chain uses TRBV27 with TRBJ2-1; 7 bases are a match to TRBD2. This CDR3 spans 16 amino acids. The V gene's germline CDR1 is MNHEY and CDR2 SMNVEV (reference sequence). J lost 4 bases, V lost 1 base, and 7 bases had no gene match.

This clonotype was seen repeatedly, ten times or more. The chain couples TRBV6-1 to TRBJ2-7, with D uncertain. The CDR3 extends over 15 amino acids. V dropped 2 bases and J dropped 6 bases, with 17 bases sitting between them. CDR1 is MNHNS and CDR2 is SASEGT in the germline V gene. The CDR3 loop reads CASSEHRALPLEQYF. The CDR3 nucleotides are TGTGCCAGCAGTGAACACCGGGCCTTACCCCTCGAGCAGTACTTC.

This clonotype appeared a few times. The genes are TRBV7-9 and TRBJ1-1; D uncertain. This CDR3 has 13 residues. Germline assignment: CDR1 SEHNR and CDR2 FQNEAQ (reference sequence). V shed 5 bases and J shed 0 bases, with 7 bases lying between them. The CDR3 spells CASSPQLNTEAFF. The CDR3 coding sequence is TGTGCCAGCAGCCCTCAGCTGAACACTGAAGCTTTCTTT.

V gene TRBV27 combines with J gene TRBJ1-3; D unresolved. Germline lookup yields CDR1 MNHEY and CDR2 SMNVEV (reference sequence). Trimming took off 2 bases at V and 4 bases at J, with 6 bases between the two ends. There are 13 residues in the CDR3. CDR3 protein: CASSLNWGNTIYF. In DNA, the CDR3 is TGTGCCAGCAGTTTAAATTGGGGAAACACCATATATTTT.

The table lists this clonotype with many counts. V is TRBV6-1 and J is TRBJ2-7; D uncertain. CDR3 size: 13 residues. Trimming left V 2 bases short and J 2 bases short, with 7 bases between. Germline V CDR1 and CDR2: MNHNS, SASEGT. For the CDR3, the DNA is TGTGCCAGCAGTGAAAACGGTGCCTACGAGCAGTACTTC. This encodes CASSENGAYEQYF.

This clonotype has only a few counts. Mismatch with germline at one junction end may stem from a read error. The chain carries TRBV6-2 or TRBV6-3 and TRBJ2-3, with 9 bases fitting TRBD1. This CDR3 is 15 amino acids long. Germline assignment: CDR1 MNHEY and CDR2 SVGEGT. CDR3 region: CVSSPGTGLADTQYF. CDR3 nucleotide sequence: TGTGTCAGCAGTCCTGGGACAGGGTTGGCAGATACGCAGTATTTT.